Below, one T cell receptor (beta chain) is given with its context. The antigen is not known. When less than 13 days of culture had elapsed, CD4+ T cells were isolated. PCR showed that the person got SARS-CoV-2 infection at some point between March and December 2020. The cohort was immunized with two doses of either the BNT162b2 or mRNA-1273 vaccine. The data derive from a study of vaccination effects on CD4 cells after COVID-19. Only in-frame clones appear in the TCRdb table, and some are missing; sequencing was by immunoSEQ multiplex PCR. The table shows tens of thousands of clones, with around 80% occurring only once. The germline V gene has CDR1 MNHNY and CDR2 SVGAGI (reference sequence). Trimming took off 6 bases at V and 1 base at J, with 14 bases between the two ends. The CDR3 covers 15 residues.

The source was CD4+ T cells from PBMCs cultured without peptide, collected after COVID-19 vaccination. This sequence joins TRBV6-6 and TRBJ2-3; D is possibly TRBD1 (6 bases). This TCR was sampled from a human donor who had a prior SARS-CoV-2 infection. The CDR3 reads CASRRQAAGTDTQYF. In DNA, the CDR3 is TGTGCCAGCAGACGACAGGCAGCCGGCACAGATACGCAGTATTTT.